The subject of this entry is one T cell receptor (beta chain). The table came from immunoSEQ multiplex PCR; TCRdb's copy has only in-frame clones and leaves some out. The sample holds about 72,000 clones, approximately 91% seen once. This sample stems from a study of T cells after somatic rescue of genetic block. Sequences were obtained from peripheral blood mononuclear cells (PBMCs). The clonotype originates from a man aged 30 to 45.

CDR3 DNA sequence: TGTGCCAGTAGGGATAGGAGTGTTGGGACTGAAGCTTTCTTT. Encoded protein: CASRDRSVGTEAFF. The chain recombines TRBV19 with TRBJ1-1; unclear D gene. The germline V gene has CDR1 LNHDA and CDR2 SQIVND (reference sequence). V lost 6 bases and J lost 5, with 16 bases in between. The CDR3 is made up of 14 amino acids. Looking up the rest from reference TRBV19 and TRBJ1-1 gives the full variable domain: DGGITQSPKYLFRKEGQNVTLSCEQNLNHDAMYWYRQDPGQGLRLIYYSQIVNDFQKGDIAEGYSVSREKKESFPLTVTSAQKNPTAFYLCASRDRSVGTEAFFGQGTRLTVV.